The 21 T cell receptor beta chains below come from one sample, sequenced in a study of blood T cell repertoires in COVID-19. The data were produced by immunoSEQ multiplex PCR, yet TCRdb's version contains in-frame clones alone and is incomplete. The table shows 80,000 to 100,000 clones, with 65% to 85% occurring only once. Sequenced input: peripheral blood. These receptors came from a man aged 55 to 70 with acute or convalescent COVID-19.

The V and J genes are TRBV19 and TRBJ1-6, with TRBD1 matching 8 bases. Germline loops: CDR1 LNHDA, CDR2 SQIVND (reference sequence). The ends lost 7 bases at V and 5 bases at J; junction bases unmatched: 4. The CDR3 consists of 14 residues. For the CDR3, the DNA is TGTGCCAGTAAATCACAGGGGGATAATTCACCCCTCCACTTT. Protein sequence: CASKSQGDNSPLHF.

This chain joins TRBV6-2 or TRBV6-3 and TRBJ2-1; D is uncertain. The length of the CDR3 is 15 residues. Germline assignment: CDR1 MNHEY and CDR2 SVGEGT. Trimming left V 5 bases short and J 0 bases short, with 11 bases between. CDR3 in amino acids: CASSKQSSSYNEQFF. DNA of the CDR3: TGTGCCAGCAGTAAACAGTCGAGCTCCTACAATGAGCAGTTCTTC.

The V call is TRBV10-1, the J call TRBJ2-2, with TRBD1 matching 7 bases. V was pared by 6 bases and J by 6 bases, with 10 bases of the junction left unmatched. Germline values: CDR1 WNHNN, CDR2 SYGVQD (reference sequence). The CDR3 is 15 residues long. The chain's CDR3 is CASSANLGTAGELFF. The CDR3 nucleotides are TGCGCCAGCAGCGCCAACCTTGGGACAGCCGGGGAGCTGTTTTTT.

CDR3 DNA: TGTGCCAGCAGCCTGATGACAGGGGGCATTATTCGGAACACTGAAGCTTTCTTT. Translation gives CASSLMTGGIIRNTEAFF. The rearrangement joins TRBV4-2 to TRBJ1-1; TRBD1 aligns across 10 bases. Looked up from germline, CDR1 is LGHNA and CDR2 is YNFKEQ. The CDR3 contains 18 residues. The trim removed 4 bases at V and 1 base at J, leaving 12 bases unmatched.

This clone has just a few counts. The rearrangement uses TRBV6-5 and TRBJ2-7, with TRBD2 identical over 12 bases. From germline, CDR1 is MNHEY and CDR2 SVGAGI. This CDR3 region has 16 residues. V shed 0 bases and J 6 bases; nucleotides not matched to a gene: 6. The CDR3 nucleotides read TGTGCCAGCAGTTACTCGGCGACTAGCGGGAGTCTCGAGCAGTACTTC. This encodes CASSYSATSGSLEQYF.

V and J are TRBV5-6 and TRBJ1-1, with 8 positions matching TRBD1. The CDR3 loop spans 15 amino acids. The germline CDR1 and CDR2 sequences are SGHDT and YYEEEE. V shed 4 bases, J shed 0 bases, and the junction held 5 bases outside the gene matches. The CDR3 bases are TGTGCCAGCAGCAGCTACAGGGGGTTGAACACTGAAGCTTTCTTT. Its translation: CASSSYRGLNTEAFF.

This clone showed up just a few times. The chain links TRBV24-1 to TRBJ2-7; the D gene is possibly TRBD1 (6 bases). The V gene lost 4 bases and the J gene lost 0 bases, with 9 bases spanning the gap. The CDR3 loop spans 14 amino acids. Germline V gene lookup returns CDR1 KGHDR and CDR2 SFDVKD. CDR3 sequence reads: CATSETQGSYEQYF. Written as DNA, the CDR3 is TGTGCCACCAGTGAAACACAGGGCTCCTACGAGCAGTACTTC.

This chain links TRBV11-3 with TRBJ2-1; TRBD2 agrees at 10 bases. The CDR3 is 17 residues long. V lost 0 bases and J lost 9; bases outside the gene matches: 11. Germline CDR1 SGHNT, CDR2 YENEEA. CDR3 residues: CASSLEARSGRFGEQFF. CDR3 in DNA: TGTGCCAGCAGCTTAGAGGCTCGTAGCGGGAGGTTCGGTGAGCAGTTCTTC.

The gene calls are TRBV3-1 (or the pseudogene TRBV3-2) and TRBJ1-3; no definite D call. There are 17 residues in the CDR3. Per the germline V gene, CDR1 is LGHDT and CDR2 is YNNKEL (reference sequence). The V end lost 1 base, the J end lost 0 bases, and 13 bases lay between the germline ends. CDR3 sequence: CASSQGFLSSSGNTIYF. The CDR3 coding sequence is TGTGCCAGCAGCCAAGGTTTTTTAAGTAGCTCTGGAAACACCATATATTTT.

The chain joins TRBV6-5 to TRBJ2-1, with 10 bases fitting TRBD2. Germline loops: CDR1 MNHEY, CDR2 SVGAGI. Trimming took 8 bases from V and 8 from J; bases not matched to a gene: 9. The length of the CDR3 is 14 residues. The CDR3 sequence: CASSTSGKLHEQFF. CDR3 nucleotide sequence: TGTGCCAGCTCTACTAGCGGGAAGCTACATGAGCAGTTCTTC.

The chain links TRBV29-1 to TRBJ1-2; maybe TRBD1 (5 bases). V was trimmed by 7 bases and J by 2 bases, leaving 11 bases between them. The CDR3 runs 12 residues. CDR1 SQVTM and CDR2 ANQGSEA come from the germline V gene. CDR3 protein: CSGGDGNYGYTF. The CDR3 DNA is TGCAGCGGCGGGGACGGAAACTATGGCTACACCTTC.

The chain uses TRBV4-3 and TRBJ1-4; TRBD1 matches at 9 bases. The germline V gene has CDR1 LGHNA and CDR2 YSLEER. The CDR3 length is 14 residues. The J segment lost 13 bases and the V segment lost 4 bases, leaving 10 bases of the junction unmatched. The CDR3 reads CASSPGQGRPRLFF. DNA for the CDR3: TGCGCCAGCAGCCCGGGACAGGGACGTCCTCGACTGTTTTTT.

The chain employs TRBV19 and TRBJ1-2, with D perhaps TRBD1 (6 bases). The germline V gene encodes CDR1 LNHDA and CDR2 SQIVND (reference sequence). CDR3 length equals 13 residues. V was pared by 3 bases and J by 2 bases, with 7 bases between. The DNA of the CDR3 is TGTGCCAGTAGTATGGACAGAAACTATGGCTACACCTTC. Its translation is CASSMDRNYGYTF.

This clone was detected a few times. This chain links TRBV4-3 with TRBJ2-3; TRBD2 aligns across 13 bases. Trimming at V came to 4 bases and at J to 4 bases, leaving 5 bases not matched to a gene. Germline-derived CDR1 and CDR2 are LGHNA and YSLEER. This CDR3 comprises 16 residues. The CDR3 DNA reads as TGCGCCAGCAGCCTGGGACTAGCGGGGTTTCCAGATACGCAGTATTTT. It codes for CASSLGLAGFPDTQYF.

V is TRBV18 and J is TRBJ1-4, with TRBD1 matching over 7 bases. Trimming removed 6 bases from V and 7 bases from J; junction bases left unmatched: 11. The CDR3 consists of 15 residues. Germline assignment: CDR1 KGHSH and CDR2 LQKENI. CDR3 sequence: CASSPGRDSGEKLFF. The CDR3 DNA sequence: TGTGCCAGCTCTCCCGGCCGGGACAGTGGTGAAAAACTGTTTTTT.

Only a few counts were recorded for this clone. In DNA form, the CDR3 reads TGTGCCAGCAGCTTGACAGACTATGGCTACACCTTC. It codes for CASSLTDYGYTF. The rearrangement uses TRBV5-8 and TRBJ1-2, with D unclear. The CDR3 has 12 residues. Germline CDR1 and CDR2: SGHTS and YDEGEE. V gave up 1 base and J gave up 3 bases, with 4 bases separating them.

This chain links TRBV2 with TRBJ1-6; D may be TRBD1 (5 bases). The germline V and J ends were trimmed by 4 bases and 3 bases, with 13 bases remaining between them. This CDR3 is built from 16 residues. Per the germline V gene, CDR1 is SNHLY and CDR2 is FYNNEI. The CDR3 nucleotides are TGTGCCAGCAGTGGGGGGGGATCCCTCTATAATTCACCCCTCCACTTT. Its protein product is CASSGGGSLYNSPLHF.

V and J are TRBV18 and TRBJ1-2; 8 bases are a match to TRBD1. Germline CDR1 and CDR2: KGHSH and LQKENI. The CDR3 covers 15 residues. The V and J ends lost 3 bases and 5 bases, in that order; junction bases with no gene match: 8. The CDR3 here is CASSPGQGEKYGYTF. Here the CDR3 DNA reads TGTGCCAGCTCACCTGGACAGGGCGAGAAGTATGGCTACACCTTC.

This clone was found once. The rearrangement links TRBV7-2 to TRBJ2-1; a possible D gene is TRBD2 (6 bases). The CDR3 length is 16 residues. With 3 bases removed from V and 4 bases from J, the gap between germline ends came to 16 bases. Germline CDR1 SGHTA, CDR2 FQGNSA. CDR3 sequence reads: CASSFGGSGDYNEQFF. The CDR3 nucleotides read TGTGCCAGCAGCTTTGGTGGTAGCGGAGATTACAATGAGCAGTTCTTC.

The chain recombines TRBV9 with TRBJ1-3, with 9 bases lining up with TRBD1. There are 17 residues in the CDR3. Germline V CDR1 and CDR2: SGDLS, YYNGEE. V lost 2 bases, J lost 0 bases, and 6 bases stayed unmatched. DNA for the CDR3: TGTGCCAGCAGCGTCGGGACAGGGCTCTTCTCTGGAAACACCATATATTTT. This sequence encodes CASSVGTGLFSGNTIYF.

The table lists this clone with a few counts. This chain connects TRBV5-1 to TRBJ2-2, with D possibly TRBD2 on 6 matching bases. The germline V gene encodes CDR1 SGHRS and CDR2 YFSETQ. The CDR3 is 16 amino acids. Trimming took 5 bases from V and 2 from J, leaving 16 bases between them. CDR3 loop: CASSRGGSLNTGELFF. The CDR3, as DNA: TGCGCCAGCAGTAGGGGAGGCAGCCTAAACACCGGGGAGCTGTTTTTT.